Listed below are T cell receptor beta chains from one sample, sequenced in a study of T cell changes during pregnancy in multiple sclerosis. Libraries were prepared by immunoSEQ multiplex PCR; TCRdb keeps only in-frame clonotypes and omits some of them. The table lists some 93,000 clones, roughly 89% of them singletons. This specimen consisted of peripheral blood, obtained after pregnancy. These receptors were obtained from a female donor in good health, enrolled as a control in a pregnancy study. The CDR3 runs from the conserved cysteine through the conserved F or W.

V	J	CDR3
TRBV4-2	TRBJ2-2	CASSPVVQETGELFF
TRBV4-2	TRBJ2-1	CASSRRPGTGVNNEQFF
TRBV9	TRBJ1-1	CASNTGGGSKAFF
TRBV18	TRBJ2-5	CASSPTSGAVKETQYF
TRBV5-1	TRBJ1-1	CASSLDGQVGLRNTEAFF
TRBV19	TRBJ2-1	CASSIGGGDYYEQFF
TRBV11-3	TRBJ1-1	CASLHRTGDTEAFF
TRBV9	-	CASSVGGTAYEQYF
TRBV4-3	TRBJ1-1	CASSRARGGYEAFF
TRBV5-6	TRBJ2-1	CASSLLAGGNEQFF
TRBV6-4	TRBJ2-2	CASSEGASNTGELFF
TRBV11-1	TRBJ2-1	CASSSPGFFGGEQFF
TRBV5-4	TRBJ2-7	CASSQSARSRGEQYF
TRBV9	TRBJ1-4	CASSVYQGATNEKLFF
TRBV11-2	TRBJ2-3	CASSLAITSGGFTDTQYF
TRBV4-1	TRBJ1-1	CASSPMGGAANTEAFF
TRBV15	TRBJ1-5	CATSRDFQQPQHF
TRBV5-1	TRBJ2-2	CASSLDASGWTGELFF
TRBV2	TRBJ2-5	CASTRGRQETQYF
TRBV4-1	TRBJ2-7	CASSPLAGGSYEQYF
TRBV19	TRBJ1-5	CASSTTPNRGPQGWSQHF
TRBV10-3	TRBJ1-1	CAISDSGNTEAFF
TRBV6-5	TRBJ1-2	CASSSPPGTPAYGYTF
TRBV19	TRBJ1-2	CASSSSGTGVFGGYTF
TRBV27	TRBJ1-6	CASSLSTVHSPLHF
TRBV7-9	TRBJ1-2	CASSLDPREGYTF
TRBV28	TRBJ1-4	CASSWGQANEKLFF
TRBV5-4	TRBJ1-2	CASSLDRYYGYTF
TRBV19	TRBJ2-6	CASTVESSGANVLTF
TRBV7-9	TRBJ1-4	CASVGTGAGEKLFF
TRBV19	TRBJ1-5	CASAGTGAPGGNQPQHF
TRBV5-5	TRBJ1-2	CASSLTGGDLLYGYTF
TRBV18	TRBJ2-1	CASSLTGTPKANEQFF
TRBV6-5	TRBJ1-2	CASSSPLRDIYGYTF
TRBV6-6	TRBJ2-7	CASRSTTSGASYEQYF
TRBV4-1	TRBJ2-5	CASSPSGGARQETQYF
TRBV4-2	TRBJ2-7	CASSQEGGSSSYEQYF
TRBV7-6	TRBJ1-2	CASSLNNRNGYTF
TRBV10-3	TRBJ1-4	CAISAEGQPNEKLFF
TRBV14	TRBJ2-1	CASSQVAGGPWSSYNEQFF
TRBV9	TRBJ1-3	CASSPQFSGNTIYF
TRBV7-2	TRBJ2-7	CASSFGTGVNEQYF
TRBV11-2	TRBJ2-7	CASSFERHLSYEQYF
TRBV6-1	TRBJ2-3	CASSENRDTQYF
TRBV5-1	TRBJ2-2	CASSLRGGGGGTGELFF
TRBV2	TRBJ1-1	CASSAGQLNTEAFF
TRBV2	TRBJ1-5	CASSGQGSNQPQHF
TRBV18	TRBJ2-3	CASSPASGGPSDTQYF
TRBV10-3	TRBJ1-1	CAISNVDRSLGNTEAFF
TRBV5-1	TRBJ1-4	CASKGGTNEKLFF
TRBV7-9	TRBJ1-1	CASSLAPGQWDTEAFF
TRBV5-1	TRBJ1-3	CASSLEGHLSGNTIYF
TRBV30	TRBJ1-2	CAWQRTGFNYGYTF
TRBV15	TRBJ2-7	CATSRAGGAYEQYF
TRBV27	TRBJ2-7	CASSKDRLVQYF
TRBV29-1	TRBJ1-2	CSVAPSDYGYTF
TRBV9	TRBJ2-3	CASRARDSNSDTQYF
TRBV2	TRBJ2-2	CASSLTSSNTGELFF
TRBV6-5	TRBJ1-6	CASSPGQVASPLHF